The clone carrying this T cell receptor (beta chain) was counted at least ten times. Researchers amplified the TCR beta CDR3 regions from RNA transcripts. HTBI primers drove first-round RT-PCR of the TCR CDR3. TCRdb independently ran MiXCR on the multiplex PCR reads; one entry per CDR3 protein. The repertoire consists of a few hundred thousand distinct CDR3 sequences, with around 20% occurring once and the leading ten covering approximately 26%. The source of the sample is a study of T cells in Graves' hyperthyroidism and ophthalmopathy. In the study overall: Peripheral blood sampling occurred at initial diagnosis, before any treatment.

J gave up 6 bases and V 4 bases, and 5 bases lay outside the gene matches. The CDR3 consists of 13 residues. The germline CDR1 and CDR2 sequences are MNHNS and SASEGT. The chain links TRBV6-1 to TRBJ1-2, with 7 bases identical to TRBD1. Material for sequencing was blood. The receptor was isolated from a man between 18 and 35 years old with Graves' hyperthyroidism. The CDR3 spells CASSGDRVHGYTF. In nucleotides, the CDR3 is TGTGCCAGCAGTGGCGACAGGGTTCATGGCTACACCTTC.